This T cell receptor (beta chain) is drawn from a study of PD-L1 blockade in urothelial cancer. Looking at the study overall: Every 3 weeks, patients received intravenous atezolizumab 1,200 mg, beginning 2014. Typically, measured as a median, blood samples had about 140,000 T cells.

Sequencing was performed with immunoSEQ multiplex PCR; in TCRdb, only in-frame clones are kept and a portion is missing. The sample lists 100,000 to 150,000 clones, about 88% occurring once. Germline CDR1 and CDR2: MDHEN and SYDVKM. The length of the CDR3 is 14 residues. V lost 8 bases and J lost 2, with 14 bases in between. This sample's time point: pretreatment peripheral blood. The chain links TRBV28 to TRBJ2-3; possibly TRBD2 for D (5 bases). The sample was PBMCs, taken around atezolizumab (anti-PD-L1) treatment. This TCR was recovered from a man aged 45-60 years with urothelial cancer. The CDR3 loop is CASLPAGFTDTQYF. The CDR3, as DNA: TGTGCCAGCTTACCTGCGGGTTTCACAGATACGCAGTATTTT. The full variable domain, its missing parts supplied by reference TRBV28 and TRBJ2-3, is DVKVTQSSRYLVKRTGEKVFLECVQDMDHENMFWYRQDPGLGLRLIYFSYDVKMKEKGDIPEGYSVSREKKERFSLILESASTNQTSMYLCASLPAGFTDTQYFGPGTRLTVL.